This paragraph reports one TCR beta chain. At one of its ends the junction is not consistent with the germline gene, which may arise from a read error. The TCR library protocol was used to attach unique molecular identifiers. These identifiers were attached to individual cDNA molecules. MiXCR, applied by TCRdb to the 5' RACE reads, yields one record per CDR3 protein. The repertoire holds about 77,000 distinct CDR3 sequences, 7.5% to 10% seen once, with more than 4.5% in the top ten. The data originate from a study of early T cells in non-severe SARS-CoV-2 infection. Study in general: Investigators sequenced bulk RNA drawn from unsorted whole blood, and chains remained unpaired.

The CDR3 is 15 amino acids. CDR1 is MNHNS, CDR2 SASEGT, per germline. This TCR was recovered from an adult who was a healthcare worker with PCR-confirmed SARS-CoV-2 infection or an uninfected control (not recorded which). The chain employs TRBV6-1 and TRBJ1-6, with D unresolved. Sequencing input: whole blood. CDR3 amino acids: CASSGRTGSNSPLHF. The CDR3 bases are TGTGCCAGCAGTGGGCGGACGGGCTCGAATTCGCCCCTCCACTTT.